This entry lists 12 T cell receptor beta chains sequenced from one sample in a study of Ad26.COV2.S vaccination and SARS-CoV-2 variants. Clones were sequenced by immunoSEQ multiplex PCR, and TCRdb holds only the in-frame ones, with some missing. The sample comprises 510,000 or so clones, around 85% of which are singletons, and 13% rests with the top ten. The treatment: some 20 received Ad26.COV2.S at low or high dose, single or two shots; a few received placebo; per-sample allocation not given. The investigators took samples on day 63 after the first vaccine or placebo injection. The material was peripheral blood, obtained in a trial of Ad26.COV2.S vaccine versus placebo. Source of these receptors: a person between 18 and 65 years old who received the Ad26.COV2.S COVID-19 vaccine or a placebo.

The table lists this clone with a count of one. The V gene is TRBV5-8, the J gene TRBJ1-5; a weak D match, TRBD1 (5 bases). The germline V gene encodes CDR1 SGHTS and CDR2 YDEGEE. Trimming took 4 bases from V and 6 from J, leaving 17 bases between them. The CDR3 length is 15 residues. CDR3 bases: TGTGCCAGCAGCCCGAGACCCGACAGTTTTCAGCCCCAGCATTTT. As protein: CASSPRPDSFQPQHF.

The chain carries TRBV4-1 and TRBJ2-7; a weak D match, TRBD2 (6 bases). The V gene's germline CDR1 is MGHRA and CDR2 YSYEKL. The CDR3 is 15 residues long. V was pared by 4 bases and J by 3 bases, with 16 bases between. Written as DNA, the CDR3 is TGCGCCAGCAGCCCCCTGGGGAGGCCGAACTACGAGCAGTACTTC. Encoded protein: CASSPLGRPNYEQYF.

The rearrangement joins TRBV19 to TRBJ2-7; 7 bases map to TRBD1. CDR1 LNHDA and CDR2 SQIVND come from the germline V gene (reference sequence). V lost 7 bases, J lost 0 bases, and 3 bases stayed unmatched. The CDR3 has 13 amino acids. Here the CDR3 reads CASIGDSSYEQYF. CDR3 DNA sequence: TGTGCCAGTATCGGGGACAGCTCCTACGAGCAGTACTTC.

The chain recombines TRBV10-3 with TRBJ2-3, with TRBD2 matching over 7 bases. This CDR3 comprises 13 residues. The germline V gene encodes CDR1 ENHRY and CDR2 SYGVKD. J was trimmed by 7 bases and V by 2 bases; bases with no gene match: 3. CDR3 amino acids: CAISEPGGHTQYF. In nucleotides, the CDR3 is TGTGCCATCAGTGAGCCGGGGGGTCATACGCAGTATTTT.

The chain links TRBV6-5 to TRBJ1-1, with D uncertain. The CDR3 is made up of 11 amino acids. Germline-derived CDR1 and CDR2 are MNHEY and SVGAGI. Trimming cost V 7 bases and J 10 bases, with 13 bases left between them. The CDR3 nucleotides are TGTGCCAGCACCGGAGAGAAGGGAGCTTTCTTT. Translation gives CASTGEKGAFF.

The count of this clone is one. The chain has TRBV5-4 and TRBJ1-1; possible D gene TRBD1, 5 bases. The germline CDR1 and CDR2 sequences are SGHNT and YYREEE (reference sequence). The V gene lost 4 bases and the J gene lost 0 bases, with 10 bases spanning the gap. CDR3 size: 14 residues. In nucleotides, the CDR3 is TGTGCCAGCAGCCCAAGACAGATGAACACTGAAGCTTTCTTT. It yields the protein CASSPRQMNTEAFF.

V usage is TRBV7-2 and J usage is TRBJ1-3; no clear D. CDR3 size: 16 residues. The germline V gene has CDR1 SGHTA and CDR2 FQGNSA. V dropped 0 bases and J dropped 0 bases, with 9 bases sitting between them. CDR3 in amino acids: CASSLAPASSGNTIYF. The CDR3 nucleotides read TGTGCCAGCAGCTTAGCGCCGGCTAGCTCTGGAAACACCATATATTTT.

V and J are TRBV30 and TRBJ1-6; no firm D call. The CDR3 totals 10 residues. CDR1 is GTSNPN and CDR2 is SVGIG in the germline V gene (reference sequence). Trimming stripped 5 bases from V and 14 bases from J, with 10 bases between. The CDR3 bases are TGTGCCTGGTCTGGAGCAACCCTCCACTTT. Translating gives CAWSGATLHF.

The V and J genes are TRBV24-1 and TRBJ2-3; D tentatively reads TRBD1 or TRBD2 (5 bases each). The germline V gene has CDR1 KGHDR and CDR2 SFDVKD. CDR3 length: 14 residues. Trimming cost V 2 bases and J 2 bases, with 7 bases left between them. The CDR3 DNA follows: TGTGCCACCAGTGATTCCGGGACCACAGATACGCAGTATTTT. Protein: CATSDSGTTDTQYF.

The V and J genes are TRBV7-3 and TRBJ2-2, with 9 bases lining up with TRBD2. Losses at the gene ends were 7 bases for V and 4 bases for J; bases not matched to a gene: 19. There are 19 residues in the CDR3. Germline V CDR1 and CDR2: SGHTA, FQGTGA. CDR3 sequence reads: CASTSWAGGNAKGTGELFF. CDR3 DNA: TGTGCCAGCACCTCCTGGGCGGGGGGGAACGCGAAGGGCACCGGGGAGCTGTTTTTT. Combining the CDR3 with reference TRBV7-3 and TRBJ2-2 gives the whole variable domain GAGVSQTPSNKVTEKGKYVELRCDPISGHTALYWYRQSLGQGPEFLIYFQGTGAADDSGLPNDRFFAVRPEGSVSTLKIQRTERGDSAVYLCASTSWAGGNAKGTGELFFGEGSRLTVL.

V and J are TRBV20-1 and TRBJ2-7, with D perhaps TRBD2 (5 bases). V lost 5 bases, J lost 12 bases, and 14 bases lay in between. This CDR3 comprises 10 residues. The V gene's germline CDR1 is DFQATT and CDR2 SNEGSKA (reference sequence). The CDR3, as DNA: TGCAGTGCTTTTAACAGAGCGGCGTACTTC. This encodes CSAFNRAAYF.

This clone was seen once. This chain links TRBV7-8 with TRBJ2-5; the match to TRBD2 covers 14 bases. After removal of 1 base from V and 4 bases from J, the junction contained 5 bases not matched to a gene. This CDR3 contains 17 residues. Germline V gives CDR1 SGHVS, CDR2 FQNEAQ. The CDR3 coding sequence is TGTGCCAGCAGCTTAGGCGGGACTAGCGGGAGCCGAGAGACCCAGTACTTC. The encoded protein is CASSLGGTSGSRETQYF.